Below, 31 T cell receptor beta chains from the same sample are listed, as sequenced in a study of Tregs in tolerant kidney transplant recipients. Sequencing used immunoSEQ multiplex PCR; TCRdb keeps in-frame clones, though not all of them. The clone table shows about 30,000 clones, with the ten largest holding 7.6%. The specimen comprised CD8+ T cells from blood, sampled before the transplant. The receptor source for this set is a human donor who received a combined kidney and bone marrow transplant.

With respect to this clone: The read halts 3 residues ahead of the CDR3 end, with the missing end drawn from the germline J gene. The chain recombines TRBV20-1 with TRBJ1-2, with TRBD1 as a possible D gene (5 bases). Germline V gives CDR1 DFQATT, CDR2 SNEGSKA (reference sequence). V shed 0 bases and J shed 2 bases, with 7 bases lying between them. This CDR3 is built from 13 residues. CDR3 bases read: TGCAGTGCTAGAGATGACAGCAACTATGGC. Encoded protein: CSARDDSNYG. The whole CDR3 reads CSARDDSNYGYTF.

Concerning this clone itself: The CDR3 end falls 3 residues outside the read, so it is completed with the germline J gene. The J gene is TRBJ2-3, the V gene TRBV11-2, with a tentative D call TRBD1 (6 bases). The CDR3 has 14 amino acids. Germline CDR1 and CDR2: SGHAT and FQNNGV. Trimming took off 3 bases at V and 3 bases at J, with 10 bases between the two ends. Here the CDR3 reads CASSFTGRTDTQYF. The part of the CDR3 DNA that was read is TGTGCCAGCAGCTTCACAGGGCGTACAGATACG.

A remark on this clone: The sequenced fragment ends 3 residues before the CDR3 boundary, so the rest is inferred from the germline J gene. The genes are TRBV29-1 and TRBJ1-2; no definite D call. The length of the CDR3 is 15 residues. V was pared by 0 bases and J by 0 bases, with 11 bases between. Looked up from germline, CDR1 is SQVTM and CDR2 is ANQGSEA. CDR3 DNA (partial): TGCAGCGTTGAAGATCCGGCGGGTACTAACTATGGC. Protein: CSVEDPAGTNYG. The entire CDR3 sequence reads CSVEDPAGTNYGYTF.

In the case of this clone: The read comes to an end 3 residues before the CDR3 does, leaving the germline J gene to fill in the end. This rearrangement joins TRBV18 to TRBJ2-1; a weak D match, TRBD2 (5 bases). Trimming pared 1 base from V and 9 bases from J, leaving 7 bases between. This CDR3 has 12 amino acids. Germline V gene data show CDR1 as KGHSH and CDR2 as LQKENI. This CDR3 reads CASSPRGFEQFF. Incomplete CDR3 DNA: TGTGCCAGCTCACCACGAGGGTTTGAG.

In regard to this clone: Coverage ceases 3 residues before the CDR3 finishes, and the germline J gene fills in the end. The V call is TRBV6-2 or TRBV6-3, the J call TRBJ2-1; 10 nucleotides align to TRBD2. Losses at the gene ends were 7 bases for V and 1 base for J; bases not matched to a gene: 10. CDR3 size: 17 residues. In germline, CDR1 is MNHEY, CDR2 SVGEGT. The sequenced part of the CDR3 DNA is TGTGCCAGCACCGTCCGATCTAGCGGGAGTTCCTACAATGAG. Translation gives CASTVRSSGSSYNE. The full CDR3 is CASTVRSSGSSYNEQFF.

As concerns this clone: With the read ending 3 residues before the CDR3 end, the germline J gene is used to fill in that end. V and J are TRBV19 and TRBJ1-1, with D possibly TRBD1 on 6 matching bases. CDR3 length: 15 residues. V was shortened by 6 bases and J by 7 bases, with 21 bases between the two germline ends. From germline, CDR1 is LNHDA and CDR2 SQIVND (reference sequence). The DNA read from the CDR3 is TGTGCCAGTAGACTCCGGGGGGGCGGTTTTGATGAA. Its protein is CASRLRGGGFDE. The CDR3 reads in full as CASRLRGGGFDEAFF.

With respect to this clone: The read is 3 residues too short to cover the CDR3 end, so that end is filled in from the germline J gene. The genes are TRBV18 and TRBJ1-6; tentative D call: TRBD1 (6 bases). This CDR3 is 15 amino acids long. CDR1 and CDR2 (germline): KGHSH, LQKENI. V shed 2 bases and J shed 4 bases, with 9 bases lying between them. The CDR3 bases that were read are TGTGCCAGCTCACCAGGGGGCGAATATAATTCACCC. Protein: CASSPGGEYNSP. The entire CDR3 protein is CASSPGGEYNSPLHF.

Here the CDR3 reads CASSYKNTEAFF. CDR3 DNA (partial): TGCGCCAGCAGTTATAAGAACACTGAA. This chain uses TRBV10-2 with TRBJ1-1; D gene ambiguous. The CDR3 end lies 3 residues beyond the end of the read and is filled in from the germline J gene. V dropped 5 bases and J dropped 1 base, with 5 bases sitting between them. CDR1 is WSHSY, CDR2 SAAADI, per germline. The CDR3 spans 12 residues.

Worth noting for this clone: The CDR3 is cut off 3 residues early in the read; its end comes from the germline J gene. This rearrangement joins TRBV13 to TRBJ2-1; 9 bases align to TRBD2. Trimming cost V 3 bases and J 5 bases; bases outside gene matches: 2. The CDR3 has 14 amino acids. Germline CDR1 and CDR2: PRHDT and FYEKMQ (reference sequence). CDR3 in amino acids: CASSFGTSNNEQFF. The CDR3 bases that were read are TGTGCCAGCAGCTTTGGGACTAGCAACAATGAG.

The CDR3 here is CASSYPADGKGWETQYF. Incomplete CDR3 DNA: TGTGCCAGCAGTTACCCCGCCGACGGGAAGGGGTGGGAGACC. The chain uses TRBV6-2 or TRBV6-3 and TRBJ2-5, with D perhaps being TRBD1 or TRBD2 (5 bases each). The CDR3 is cut off 3 residues early in the read; its end comes from the germline J gene. V lost 2 bases to trimming and J lost 5 bases, with 21 bases between them. The germline CDR1 and CDR2 sequences are MNHEY and SVGEGT. The CDR3 consists of 17 residues.

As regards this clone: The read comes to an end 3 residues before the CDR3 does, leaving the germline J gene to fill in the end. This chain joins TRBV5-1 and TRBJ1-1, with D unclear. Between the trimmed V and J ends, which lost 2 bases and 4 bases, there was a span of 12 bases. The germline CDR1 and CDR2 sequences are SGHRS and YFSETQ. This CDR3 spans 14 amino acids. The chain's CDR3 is CASSLGREGTEAFF. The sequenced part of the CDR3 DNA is TGCGCCAGCAGCTTAGGGCGGGAGGGCACTGAA.

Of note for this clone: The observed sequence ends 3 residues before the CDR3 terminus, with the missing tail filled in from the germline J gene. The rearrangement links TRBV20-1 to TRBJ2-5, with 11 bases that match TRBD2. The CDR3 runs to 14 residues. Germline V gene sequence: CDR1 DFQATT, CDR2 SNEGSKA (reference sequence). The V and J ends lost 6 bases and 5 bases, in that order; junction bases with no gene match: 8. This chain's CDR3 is CSAKLAGEGETQYF. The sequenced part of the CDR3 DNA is TGCAGTGCGAAACTAGCGGGGGAGGGGGAGACC.

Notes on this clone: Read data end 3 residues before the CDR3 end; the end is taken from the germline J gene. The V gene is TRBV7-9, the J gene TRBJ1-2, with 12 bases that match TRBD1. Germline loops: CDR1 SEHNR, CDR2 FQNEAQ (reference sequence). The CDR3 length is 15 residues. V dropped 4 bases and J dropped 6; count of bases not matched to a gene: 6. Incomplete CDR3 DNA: TGTGCCAGCAGCTCGCCGGGACAGGGGGCAAATGGC. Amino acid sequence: CASSSPGQGANG. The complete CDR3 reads CASSSPGQGANGYTF.

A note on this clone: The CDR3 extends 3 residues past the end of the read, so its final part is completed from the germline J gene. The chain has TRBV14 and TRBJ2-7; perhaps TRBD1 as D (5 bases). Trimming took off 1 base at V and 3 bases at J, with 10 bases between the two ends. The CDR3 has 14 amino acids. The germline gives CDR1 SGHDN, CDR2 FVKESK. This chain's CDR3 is CASSQGRVFYEQYF. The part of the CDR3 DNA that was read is TGTGCCAGCAGCCAAGGCAGGGTTTTCTACGAG.

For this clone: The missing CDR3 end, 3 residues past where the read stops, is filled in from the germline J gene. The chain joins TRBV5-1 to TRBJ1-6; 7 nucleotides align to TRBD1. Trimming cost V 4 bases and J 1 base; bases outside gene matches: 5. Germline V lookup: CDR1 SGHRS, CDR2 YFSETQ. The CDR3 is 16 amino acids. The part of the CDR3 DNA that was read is TGCGCCAGCAGCGAGACAGGGTTATCCTATAATTCACCC. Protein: CASSETGLSYNSP. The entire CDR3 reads CASSETGLSYNSPLHF.

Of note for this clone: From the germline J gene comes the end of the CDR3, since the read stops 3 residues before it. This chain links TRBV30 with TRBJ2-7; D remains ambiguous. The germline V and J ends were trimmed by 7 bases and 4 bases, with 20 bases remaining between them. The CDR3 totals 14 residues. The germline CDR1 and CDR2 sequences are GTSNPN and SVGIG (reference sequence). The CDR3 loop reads CALVTSSDNYEQYF. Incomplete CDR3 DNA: TGTGCCTTGGTTACGTCTAGTGATAATTACGAG.

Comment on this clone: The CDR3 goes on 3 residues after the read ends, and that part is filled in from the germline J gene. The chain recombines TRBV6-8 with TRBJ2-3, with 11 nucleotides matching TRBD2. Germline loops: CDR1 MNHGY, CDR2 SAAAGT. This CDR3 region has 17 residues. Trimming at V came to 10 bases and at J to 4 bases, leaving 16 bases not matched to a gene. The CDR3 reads CAKGKGLAGGFPDTQYF. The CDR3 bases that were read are TGTGCCAAGGGTAAGGGGCTAGCGGGGGGATTTCCAGATACG.

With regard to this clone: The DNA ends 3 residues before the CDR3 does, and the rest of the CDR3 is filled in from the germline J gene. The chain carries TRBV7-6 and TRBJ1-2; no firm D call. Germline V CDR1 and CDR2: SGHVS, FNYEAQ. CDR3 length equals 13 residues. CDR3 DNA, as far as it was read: TGTGCCAGCAGCTTAGCGCCAGGAGGGGGC. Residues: CASSLAPGGG. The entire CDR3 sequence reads CASSLAPGGGYTF.

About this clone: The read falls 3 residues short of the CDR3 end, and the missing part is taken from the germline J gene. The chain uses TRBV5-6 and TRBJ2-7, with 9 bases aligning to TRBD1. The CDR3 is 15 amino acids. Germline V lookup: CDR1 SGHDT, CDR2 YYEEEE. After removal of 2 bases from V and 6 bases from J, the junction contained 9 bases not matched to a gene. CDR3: CASSLPGTGSLEQYF. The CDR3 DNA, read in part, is TGTGCCAGCAGCTTACCCGGGACAGGGTCACTCGAG.

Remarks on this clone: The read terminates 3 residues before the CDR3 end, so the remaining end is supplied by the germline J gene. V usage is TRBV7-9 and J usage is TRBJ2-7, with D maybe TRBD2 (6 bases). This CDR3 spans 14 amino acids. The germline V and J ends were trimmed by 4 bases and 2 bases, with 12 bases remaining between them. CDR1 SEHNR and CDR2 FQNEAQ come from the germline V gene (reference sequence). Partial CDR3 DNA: TGTGCCAGCAGCTCCCACTGGGGGGCCTACGAG. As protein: CASSSHWGAYE. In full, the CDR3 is CASSSHWGAYEQYF.

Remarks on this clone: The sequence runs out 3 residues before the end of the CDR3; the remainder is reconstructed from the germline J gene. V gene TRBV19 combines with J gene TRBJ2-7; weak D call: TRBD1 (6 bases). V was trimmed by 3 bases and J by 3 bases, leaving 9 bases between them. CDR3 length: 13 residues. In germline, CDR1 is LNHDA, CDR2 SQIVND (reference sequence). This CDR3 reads CASSIPDSYEQYF. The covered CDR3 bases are TGTGCCAGTAGTATCCCGGACAGCTACGAG.

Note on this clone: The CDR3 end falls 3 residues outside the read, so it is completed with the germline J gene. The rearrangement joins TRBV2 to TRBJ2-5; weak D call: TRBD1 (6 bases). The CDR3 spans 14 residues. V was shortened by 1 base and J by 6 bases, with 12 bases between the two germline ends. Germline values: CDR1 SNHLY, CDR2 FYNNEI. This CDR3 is CASSEGQGMKTQYF. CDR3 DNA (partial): TGTGCCAGCAGTGAAGGTCAGGGGATGAAGACC.

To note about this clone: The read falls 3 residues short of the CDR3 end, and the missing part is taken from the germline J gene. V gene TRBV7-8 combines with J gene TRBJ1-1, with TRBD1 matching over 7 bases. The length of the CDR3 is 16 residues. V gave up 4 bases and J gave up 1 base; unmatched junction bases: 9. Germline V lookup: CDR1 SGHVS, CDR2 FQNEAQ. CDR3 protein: CASSSIFTGANTEAFF. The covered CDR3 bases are TGTGCCAGCAGCTCAATATTTACAGGGGCGAACACTGAA.

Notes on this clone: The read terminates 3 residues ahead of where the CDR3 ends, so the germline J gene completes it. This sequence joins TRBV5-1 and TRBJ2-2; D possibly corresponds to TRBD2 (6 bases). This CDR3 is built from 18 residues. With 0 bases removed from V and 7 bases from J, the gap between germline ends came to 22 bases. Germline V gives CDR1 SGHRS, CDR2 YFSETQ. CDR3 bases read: TGCGCCAGCAGCTTGGAGAGGGGCCTAGCCGCCGGGGGCGGGGAG. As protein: CASSLERGLAAGGGE. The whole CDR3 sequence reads CASSLERGLAAGGGELFF.

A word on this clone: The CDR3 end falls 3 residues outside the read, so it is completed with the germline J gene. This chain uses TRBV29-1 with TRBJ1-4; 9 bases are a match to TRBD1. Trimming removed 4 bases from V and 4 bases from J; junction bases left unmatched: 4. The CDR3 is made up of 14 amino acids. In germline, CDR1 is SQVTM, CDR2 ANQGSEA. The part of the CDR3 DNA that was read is TGCAGCGTTGTGGGACAGGGAGGTAATGAAAAA. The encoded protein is CSVVGQGGNEK. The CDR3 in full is CSVVGQGGNEKLFF.

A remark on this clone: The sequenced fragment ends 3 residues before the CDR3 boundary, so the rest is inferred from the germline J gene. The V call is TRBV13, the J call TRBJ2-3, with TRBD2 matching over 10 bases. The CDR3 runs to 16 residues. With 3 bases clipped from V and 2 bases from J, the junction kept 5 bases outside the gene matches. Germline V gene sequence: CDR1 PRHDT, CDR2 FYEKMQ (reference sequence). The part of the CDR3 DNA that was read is TGTGCCAGCAGCTTTAGCGGGAGGACAATCACAGATACG. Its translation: CASSFSGRTITDT. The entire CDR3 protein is CASSFSGRTITDTQYF.

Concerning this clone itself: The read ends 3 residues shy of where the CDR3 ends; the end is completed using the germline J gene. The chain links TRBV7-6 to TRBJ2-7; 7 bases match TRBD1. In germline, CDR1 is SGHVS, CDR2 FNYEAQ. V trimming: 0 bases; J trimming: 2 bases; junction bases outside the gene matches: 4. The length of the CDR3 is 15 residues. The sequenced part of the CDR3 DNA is TGTGCCAGCAGCTTAGCTGAGGGGACAGCCTACGAG. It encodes CASSLAEGTAYE. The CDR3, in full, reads CASSLAEGTAYEQYF.

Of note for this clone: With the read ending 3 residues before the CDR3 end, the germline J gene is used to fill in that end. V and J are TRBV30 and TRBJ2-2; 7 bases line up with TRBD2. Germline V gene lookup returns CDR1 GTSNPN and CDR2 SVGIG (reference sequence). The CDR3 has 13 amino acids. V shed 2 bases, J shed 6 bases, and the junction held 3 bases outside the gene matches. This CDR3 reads CAWSNGGSGELFF. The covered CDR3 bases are TGTGCCTGGAGTAACGGGGGGTCCGGGGAG.

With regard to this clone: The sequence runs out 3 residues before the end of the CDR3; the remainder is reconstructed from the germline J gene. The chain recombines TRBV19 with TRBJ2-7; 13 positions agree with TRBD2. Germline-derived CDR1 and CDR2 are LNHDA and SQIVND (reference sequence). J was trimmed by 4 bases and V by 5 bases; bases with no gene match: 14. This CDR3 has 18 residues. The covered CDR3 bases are TGTGCCAGTAGTTTCCGACTTGGGACTAGCGGGATTTATTACGAG. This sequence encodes CASSFRLGTSGIYYE. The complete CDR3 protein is CASSFRLGTSGIYYEQYF.

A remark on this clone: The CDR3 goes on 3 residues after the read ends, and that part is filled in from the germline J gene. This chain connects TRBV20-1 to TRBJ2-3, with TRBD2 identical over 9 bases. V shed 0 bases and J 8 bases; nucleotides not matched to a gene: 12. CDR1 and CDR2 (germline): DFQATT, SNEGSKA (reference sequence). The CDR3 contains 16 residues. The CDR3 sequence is CSARDASGTSRLTQYF. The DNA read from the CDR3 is TGCAGTGCTAGAGATGCATCTGGGACTAGCAGGCTTACG.

Incomplete CDR3 DNA: TGTGCCAGCAGCTTGGTGGCAGGGGGCTATGGC. This gives the protein CASSLVAGGYG. The whole CDR3 reads CASSLVAGGYGYTF. The chain links TRBV5-4 to TRBJ1-2; 7 nucleotides agree with TRBD1. The read stops 3 residues short of the end of the CDR3; the missing end is completed from the germline J gene. Per germline, CDR1 SGHNT and CDR2 YYREEE (reference sequence). The CDR3 is 14 amino acids. With 0 bases clipped from V and 4 bases from J, the junction kept 3 bases outside the gene matches.